A single sample is the source of the 26 T cell receptor beta chains below, sequenced in a study of Ad26.COV2.S vaccination and SARS-CoV-2 variants listed by TCRdb under 2021. The treatment or condition label of this sample denotes: approximately 18 received Ad26.COV2.S at low or high dose, single or two shots; roughly 5 received placebo; per-sample allocation not given. Repertoires of vaccine and placebo recipients were sequenced from samples taken on day 63 after the first injection. Library method: the immunoSEQ multiplex PCR assay. TCRdb holds this immuneACCESS table with in-frame rearrangements only. Some clones are missing; in checked studies, unresolved V genes explain under half, and the rest has no known cause. In all, the sample holds about 680,000 clones, and roughly 90% of those were seen once. About 1.5% of the sample comes from the top ten. The starting material was peripheral blood, obtained in a trial of Ad26.COV2.S vaccine versus placebo. Every receptor here comes from a person between 18 and 65 years old who received the Ad26.COV2.S COVID-19 vaccine or a placebo.

This chain uses TRBV3-1 (or the pseudogene TRBV3-2) with TRBJ2-1; either TRBD1 or TRBD2 may supply D (6 bases each). Germline lookup yields CDR1 LGHDT and CDR2 YNNKEL (reference sequence). This CDR3 has 13 amino acids. Trimming removed 2 bases from V and 6 bases from J, with 8 bases in between. CDR3 sequence reads: CASSQRGANEQFF. The DNA of the CDR3 is TGTGCCAGCAGCCAAAGGGGGGCCAATGAGCAGTTCTTC.

This clone has only one observation. The J gene is TRBJ1-6, the V gene TRBV30; TRBD1 aligns across 8 bases. The CDR3 sequence is 12 residues long. The ends lost 5 bases at V and 11 bases at J; junction bases unmatched: 5. CDR1 GTSNPN and CDR2 SVGIG come from the germline V gene (reference sequence). The CDR3 here is CAWGYRGTPLHF. The CDR3 DNA reads as TGTGCCTGGGGATACAGGGGGACACCCCTCCACTTT.

V gene TRBV2 combines with J gene TRBJ1-5, with 7 bases fitting TRBD1. The V and J ends lost 6 bases and 5 bases, in that order; junction bases with no gene match: 4. CDR3 length: 13 residues. The V gene's germline CDR1 is SNHLY and CDR2 FYNNEI. Written as DNA, the CDR3 is TGTGCCAGCAGGCACGACAGGGATCAGCCCCAGCATTTT. It yields the protein CASRHDRDQPQHF.

This clone appeared a few times. This sequence joins TRBV3-1 (or the pseudogene TRBV3-2) and TRBJ2-1; possibly TRBD2 for D (6 bases). The V gene's germline CDR1 is LGHDT and CDR2 YNNKEL (reference sequence). The V end lost 2 bases, the J end lost 7 bases, and 15 bases lay between the germline ends. This CDR3 is built from 15 residues. The CDR3 nucleotides are TGTGCCAGCAGCCAACTAGCGAGGTCGAATAATGAGCAGTTCTTC. This translates into CASSQLARSNNEQFF.

This clone has a handful of counts. The CDR3 reads CASSQDWGATGELFF. CDR3 in DNA: TGTGCCAGCAGCCAAGATTGGGGAGCAACCGGGGAGCTGTTTTTT. The gene calls are TRBV14 and TRBJ2-2; perhaps TRBD2 as D (5 bases). This CDR3 is built from 15 residues. Germline V lookup: CDR1 SGHDN, CDR2 FVKESK. Deletions cut 0 bases from V and 5 bases from J, with 10 bases between.

In DNA, the CDR3 is TGCAGTGCTAGTAGGACAGGGGGCGAAAAACTGTTTTTT. Its protein is CSASRTGGEKLFF. The rearrangement links TRBV20-1 to TRBJ1-4; TRBD1 matches 11 bases. Germline CDR1 DFQATT, CDR2 SNEGSKA (reference sequence). With 3 bases clipped from V and 8 bases from J, the junction kept 2 bases outside the gene matches. CDR3 length equals 13 residues.

This clone was detected once. The chain carries TRBV7-2 and TRBJ2-1; 8 bases agree with TRBD2. Germline CDR1 is SGHTA and CDR2 is FQGNSA. V lost 5 bases to trimming and J lost 0 bases; unmatched junction nucleotides: 3. The CDR3 totals 15 residues. CDR3 nucleotides: TGTGCCAGCAGCGAGAGCGGGAGCTCCTACAATGAGCAGTTCTTC. Amino acids: CASSESGSSYNEQFF.

The chain couples TRBV4-1 to TRBJ2-5; weak D call: TRBD2 (5 bases). The V and J ends lost 0 bases and 0 bases respectively, with 11 bases between them. This CDR3 spans 16 amino acids. In germline, CDR1 is MGHRA, CDR2 YSYEKL. CDR3 in amino acids: CASSQDETGYQETQYF. CDR3 coding DNA: TGCGCCAGCAGCCAAGATGAGACGGGGTACCAAGAGACCCAGTACTTC.

This chain's CDR3 is CASSLVPSRGDNTGELFF. For the CDR3, the DNA is TGTGCCAGCAGCTTGGTGCCTTCCAGGGGAGATAACACCGGGGAGCTGTTTTTT. The chain recombines TRBV5-5 with TRBJ2-2, with D perhaps TRBD1 (6 bases). The germline gives CDR1 SGHKS, CDR2 YYEKEE (reference sequence). This CDR3 has 18 residues. V shed 0 bases and J shed 2 bases, with 17 bases lying between them.

This chain uses TRBV18 with TRBJ2-7, with D perhaps matching TRBD2 (5 bases). V was pared by 6 bases and J by 7 bases, with 22 bases between. The CDR3 is made up of 15 amino acids. The V gene's germline CDR1 is KGHSH and CDR2 LQKENI. The DNA for the CDR3 is TGTGCCAGCTCCCCTGGCCTCACTAGTGCGGGTGAGCAGTACTTC. It yields the protein CASSPGLTSAGEQYF.

The chain recombines TRBV2 with TRBJ1-6; TRBD1 might be the D (5 bases). The CDR3 loop spans 14 amino acids. The germline CDR1 and CDR2 sequences are SNHLY and FYNNEI. V was shortened by 7 bases and J by 9 bases, with 16 bases between the two germline ends. The CDR3 region has the DNA TGTGCCAGCACTGGGGGAGGGGTTGGTTCACCCCTCCACTTT. Translation gives CASTGGGVGSPLHF. Drawing the rest from reference TRBV2 and TRBJ1-6, the complete variable domain is EPEVTQTPSHQVTQMGQEVILRCVPISNHLYFYWYRQILGQKVEFLVSFYNNEISEKSEIFDDQFSVERPDGSNFTLKIRSTKLEDSAMYFCASTGGGVGSPLHFGNGTRLTVT.

V is TRBV6-6 and J is TRBJ1-3, with D unresolved. Germline V CDR1 and CDR2: MNHNY, SVGAGI (reference sequence). The germline V and J ends were trimmed by 7 bases and 0 bases, with 10 bases remaining between them. CDR3 length equals 14 residues. CDR3 nucleotides: TGTGCCAGCACCTCGGTCCTCTCTGGAAACACCATATATTTT. Amino acid sequence: CASTSVLSGNTIYF.

The chain is built from TRBV2 and TRBJ1-2, with no clear D. This CDR3 has 12 residues. Germline V gene sequence: CDR1 SNHLY, CDR2 FYNNEI. Trimming took off 5 bases at V and 4 bases at J, with 8 bases between the two ends. The CDR3 sequence is CASSRDGYGYTF. DNA for the CDR3: TGTGCCAGCAGTCGAGATGGCTATGGCTACACCTTC.

The chain combines TRBV24-1 with TRBJ2-1, with D unresolved. V lost 3 bases, J lost 10 bases, and 12 bases lay in between. The CDR3 covers 13 residues. CDR1 KGHDR and CDR2 SFDVKD come from the germline V gene. CDR3 DNA: TGTGCCACCAGTGATAACAAGTATTGGGAGCAGTTCTTC. Its translation is CATSDNKYWEQFF.

This chain links TRBV7-2 with TRBJ2-7; 9 nucleotides agree with TRBD1. V shed 7 bases and J 6 bases; nucleotides not matched to a gene: 13. The V gene's germline CDR1 is SGHTA and CDR2 FQGNSA. This CDR3 contains 15 residues. CDR3 protein: CASTPLGQGIGEQYF. The CDR3 DNA is TGTGCCAGCACCCCCCTTGGACAGGGGATAGGCGAGCAGTACTTC.

This clone was seen a single time. The genes are TRBV19 and TRBJ2-7, with TRBD1 matching over 8 bases. The CDR3 has 13 residues. The germline V gene encodes CDR1 LNHDA and CDR2 SQIVND (reference sequence). Trimming took 6 bases from V and 3 from J; bases not matched to a gene: 4. The CDR3 DNA is TGTGCCAGTAGCTTCACAGGGGGCTACGAGCAGTACTTC. This sequence encodes CASSFTGGYEQYF.

This clone was counted a single time. This chain uses TRBV10-3 with TRBJ2-5, with D hard to call. This CDR3 is 13 amino acids long. Germline assignment: CDR1 ENHRY and CDR2 SYGVKD. Trimming removed 4 bases at V and 2 bases at J, with 8 bases between. CDR3 bases: TGTGCCATCAGTGGTGGCAGGCAAGAGACCCAGTACTTC. Amino acids: CAISGGRQETQYF.

Many counts were recorded for this clone. The chain links TRBV5-6 to TRBJ2-1, with a tentative D call TRBD1 (6 bases). Looked up from germline, CDR1 is SGHDT and CDR2 is YYEEEE. Trimming cost V 3 bases and J 5 bases, with 18 bases left between them. This CDR3 comprises 16 residues. This CDR3 reads CASSSYRVWEDNEQFF. In DNA form, the CDR3 reads TGTGCCAGCAGCTCGTACAGGGTTTGGGAAGACAATGAGCAGTTCTTC. Together with reference TRBV5-6 and TRBJ2-1, the CDR3 gives the full variable domain: DAGVTQSPTHLIKTRGQQVTLRCSPKSGHDTVSWYQQALGQGPQFIFQYYEEEERQRGNFPDRFSGHQFPNYSSELNVNALLLGDSALYLCASSSYRVWEDNEQFFGPGTRLTVL.

The rearrangement joins TRBV30 to TRBJ2-1; 7 bases fit TRBD2. The trim removed 0 bases at V and 3 bases at J, leaving 5 bases unmatched. Germline assignment: CDR1 GTSNPN and CDR2 SVGIG (reference sequence). This CDR3 contains 15 residues. CDR3: CAWSVLGGFYNEQFF. The CDR3 DNA reads as TGTGCCTGGAGTGTATTGGGAGGGTTCTACAATGAGCAGTTCTTC.

This clone was counted a single time. One end of the junction does not line up with germline, which may come from a read error. This sequence joins TRBV6-1 and TRBJ2-1; possibly TRBD1 for D (5 bases). The CDR3 contains 13 residues. CDR1 and CDR2 (germline): MNHNS, SASEGT. CDR3 region: CASREDSYNEQFF. In DNA form, the CDR3 reads TGTGCCAGCAGGGAAGACAGCTACAATGAGCAGTTCTTC.

This clone appeared once. This chain links TRBV30 with TRBJ2-5; the match to TRBD1 covers 8 bases. This CDR3 is built from 14 residues. V shed 5 bases, J shed 5 bases, and the junction held 10 bases outside the gene matches. Germline CDR1 is GTSNPN and CDR2 is SVGIG (reference sequence). The chain's CDR3 is CAWGAGTGWETQYF. CDR3 DNA: TGTGCCTGGGGCGCGGGGACAGGCTGGGAGACCCAGTACTTC.

This rearrangement joins TRBV13 to TRBJ2-2; D is uncertain. This CDR3 is 14 amino acids long. V lost 2 bases, J lost 2 bases, and 6 bases lay in between. Germline values: CDR1 PRHDT, CDR2 FYEKMQ (reference sequence). The CDR3 loop reads CASSLRLNTGELFF. In DNA, the CDR3 is TGTGCCAGCAGCTTAAGGCTAAACACCGGGGAGCTGTTTTTT.

The V call is TRBV5-6, the J call TRBJ1-2; TRBD1 matches at 9 bases. The germline gives CDR1 SGHDT, CDR2 YYEEEE. The junction had 12 bases not matched to a gene; V was cut back by 4 bases and J by 8 bases. The CDR3 runs to 15 residues. The CDR3 loop is CASSVRRTGAKGYTF. In DNA form, the CDR3 reads TGTGCCAGCAGCGTAAGACGGACAGGGGCGAAAGGCTACACCTTC.

The rearrangement joins TRBV6-2 or TRBV6-3 to TRBJ1-6; tentative D call: TRBD1 (6 bases). Trimming left V 4 bases short and J 6 bases short, with 16 bases between. The V gene's germline CDR1 is MNHEY and CDR2 SVGEGT. The CDR3 loop spans 16 amino acids. The CDR3: CASSSFGGSGNSPLHF. Here the CDR3 DNA reads TGTGCCAGCAGTTCCTTCGGGGGCTCGGGTAATTCACCCCTCCACTTT.

V and J are TRBV10-3 and TRBJ2-7, with 8 bases that match TRBD1. There are 14 residues in the CDR3. Trimming at V came to 6 bases and at J to 5 bases, leaving 9 bases not matched to a gene. Germline CDR1 and CDR2: ENHRY and SYGVKD. The CDR3 DNA reads TGTGCCATCAGCCCGGGACAGGATGGAAACGAGCAGTACTTC. Protein: CAISPGQDGNEQYF.

The chain employs TRBV6-5 and TRBJ1-6; TRBD1 matches 8 bases. From germline, CDR1 is MNHEY and CDR2 SVGAGI. The CDR3 is 15 amino acids. V shed 7 bases and J 5 bases; nucleotides not matched to a gene: 7. The CDR3 loop reads CASNDRTGHNSPLHF. In nucleotides, the CDR3 is TGTGCCAGCAACGACCGGACAGGGCATAATTCACCCCTCCACTTT.